These T cell receptor beta chains were read from a single sample in a study of cytomegalovirus exposure and HLA in healthy donors. Here immunoSEQ multiplex PCR was the method, and the copy in TCRdb shows in-frame clones only, minus some. Among roughly 100,000 clones listed, more than 70% were seen once. The sequenced sample was PBMCs. Receptors originate from a man aged 40-49 years in good health and CMV-seronegative. CDR3s include the opening cysteine and the closing phenylalanine or tryptophan. D genes are given only for firm matches. The size of a clone is reported for some rows only, either as once, few or many, or as a class for expanded clones.

d_call	v_call	j_call	clone_size	cdr3_aa	cdr3_nt
TRBD1	TRBV2	TRBJ1-1	.	CASSGNWDRGVLGTEAFF	TGTGCCAGCAGTGGAAATTGGGACAGGGGGGTTCTGGGCACTGAAGCTTTCTTT
.	TRBV4-1	TRBJ2-1	.	CASSRFVGRYNEQFF	TGCGCCAGCAGCCGGTTCGTGGGGCGGTACAATGAGCAGTTCTTC
.	TRBV18	TRBJ2-7	.	CASSPSGRATYEQYF	TGTGCCAGCTCACCATCGGGCAGGGCGACCTACGAGCAGTACTTC
TRBD2	TRBV9	TRBJ2-1	.	CASTFGTSGGYNEQFF	TGTGCCAGCACTTTCGGGACTAGCGGGGGATACAATGAGCAGTTCTTC
TRBD2	TRBV7-3	TRBJ2-7	once	CASSYPRTSGEDYEQYF	TGTGCCAGCAGCTACCCCCGTACTAGCGGGGAAGACTACGAGCAGTACTTC
.	TRBV5-1	TRBJ2-3	.	CASSLEDYRTDTQYF	TGCGCCAGCAGCTTGGAGGACTACCGCACAGATACGCAGTATTTT
TRBD2	TRBV5-5	TRBJ2-3	.	CASSLVAGVTDTQYF	TGTGCCAGCAGCTTGGTAGCGGGGGTCACAGATACGCAGTATTTT
.	TRBV10-1	TRBJ2-5	.	CASSPSRGWETQYF	TGCGCCAGCAGCCCCTCCAGGGGCTGGGAGACCCAGTACTTC
.	TRBV6-1	TRBJ1-6	.	CASSVLDLQSPLHF	TGTGCCAGCAGTGTCTTGGACTTGCAATCACCCCTCCACTTC
TRBD2	TRBV7-2	TRBJ2-7	few	CASSLVAGGPGEQYF	TGTGCCAGCAGCTTAGTTGCGGGGGGACCCGGCGAGCAGTACTTC
.	TRBV7-3	TRBJ1-2	.	CASSPTGDYGYTF	TGTGCCAGCAGCCCGACCGGGGACTATGGCTACACCTTC
.	TRBV10-1	TRBJ2-1	.	CASSGSSRYNEQFF	TGCGCCAGCAGTGGTTCCAGCAGGTACAATGAGCAGTTCTTC
.	TRBV6-1	TRBJ2-6	.	CASIQPGANVLTF	TGTGCCAGCATACAACCCGGGGCCAACGTCCTGACTTTC
.	TRBV10-1	TRBJ1-1	.	CASSENRYTEAFF	TGCGCCAGCAGTGAGAACCGGTACACTGAAGCTTTCTTT
TRBD2	TRBV5-6	TRBJ2-7	.	CASSSELLAGGPYEQYF	TGTGCCAGCAGCTCGGAATTACTAGCGGGGGGGCCGTACGAGCAGTACTTC
TRBD2	TRBV6-5	TRBJ2-7	.	CASSQGLADPYEQYF	TGTGCCAGCAGTCAAGGACTAGCGGACCCCTACGAGCAGTACTTC
TRBD1	TRBV2	TRBJ1-4	.	CASSRGTANEKLFF	TGTGCCAGCAGCCGCGGGACAGCTAATGAAAAACTGTTTTTT
.	TRBV29-1	TRBJ1-1	.	CSVEDPPTGAKAFF	TGCAGCGTTGAAGACCCTCCGACAGGAGCTAAAGCTTTCTTT
.	TRBV4-1	TRBJ1-4	.	CASSQDPGYAGEKLFF	TGCGCCAGCAGCCAAGACCCAGGGTATGCAGGGGAAAAACTGTTTTTT
TRBD1	TRBV7-7	TRBJ2-3	.	CASSSEGADTQYF	TGTGCCAGCAGCTCTGAGGGGGCGGATACGCAGTATTTT
.	TRBV25-1	TRBJ1-6	.	CASSIRDVLSSPLHF	TGTGCCAGCAGTATCAGGGATGTTCTTAGCTCACCCCTCCACTTT
.	TRBV25-1	TRBJ1-2	.	CASSTSGENYGYTF	TGTGCCAGCAGCACCTCGGGGGAAAACTATGGCTACACCTTC
.	TRBV25-1	TRBJ1-1	.	CASSEFRAGKNTEAFF	TGTGCCAGCAGTGAATTCAGAGCAGGAAAGAACACTGAAGCTTTCTTT
.	TRBV14	TRBJ1-2	few	CASSQVYGRGGYTF	TGTGCCAGCAGCCAAGTTTATGGTCGAGGTGGCTACACCTTC
TRBD1	TRBV19	TRBJ1-1	.	CASSTSGQGASTAFF	TGTGCCAGTAGTACCTCGGGACAGGGGGCATCGACAGCTTTCTTT
.	TRBV5-1	TRBJ2-7	.	CASSLDGDYEQYF	TGCGCCAGCAGCTTAGACGGGGACTACGAGCAGTACTTC
.	TRBV4-1	TRBJ1-6	.	CASSQEQGTPLHF	TGCGCCAGCAGCCAAGAACAGGGTACACCCCTCCACTTT
TRBD1	TRBV5-1	TRBJ1-1	.	CASGTAANTEAFF	TGCGCCAGCGGGACAGCGGCGAACACTGAAGCTTTCTTT
TRBD2	TRBV6-5	TRBJ2-1	.	CASSYSDRGVYEQFF	TGTGCCAGCAGTTACTCGGACCGGGGGGTCTATGAGCAGTTCTTC
.	TRBV6-5	TRBJ2-2	.	CASSYRGGTGELFF	TGTGCCAGCAGTTACAGGGGGGGCACCGGGGAGCTGTTTTTT
.	TRBV5-6	TRBJ1-6	.	CASSLPRADSPLHF	TGTGCCAGCAGCTTGCCCAGGGCCGATTCACCCCTCCACTTT
.	TRBV25-1	TRBJ1-1	once	CASRGTGNTEAFF	TGTGCCAGCAGAGGCACAGGGAACACTGAAGCTTTCTTT
.	TRBV10-3	TRBJ2-5	.	CAISEATTGKETQYF	TGTGCCATCAGTGAGGCCACCACAGGGAAAGAGACCCAGTACTTC
TRBD1	TRBV6-6	TRBJ1-1	few	CASRSTGFGTEAFF	TGTGCCAGCAGGTCGACAGGGTTTGGCACTGAAGCTTTCTTT
TRBD1	TRBV15	TRBJ2-3	.	CATSRGTGNTDTQYF	TGTGCCACCAGCAGAGGGACAGGGAACACAGATACGCAGTATTTT
TRBD1	TRBV5-6	TRBJ1-3	few	CASSTLGTGKFDTIYF	TGTGCCAGCAGCACCCTTGGGACAGGGAAATTTGACACCATATATTTT
TRBD2	TRBV11-3	TRBJ2-7	.	CASSATSGVGGEQYF	TGTGCCAGCAGCGCCACTAGCGGGGTCGGGGGCGAGCAGTACTTC
.	TRBV19	TRBJ1-2	.	CASSPDSLYGYTF	TGTGCCAGTAGTCCTGACAGTCTCTATGGCTACACCTTC
TRBD1	TRBV5-5	TRBJ2-1	.	CASSSIAGQGSNEQFF	TGTGCCAGCAGCTCTATCGCGGGACAGGGCAGCAATGAGCAGTTCTTC
.	TRBV6-5	TRBJ2-5	.	CASSYSDRSSQYF	TGTGCCAGCAGTTACTCTGACAGGAGCTCCCAGTACTTC
TRBD1	TRBV5-1	TRBJ2-2	.	CASGSDRVGTGELFF	TGCGCCAGCGGCTCAGACAGGGTTGGAACCGGGGAGCTGTTTTTT
TRBD1	TRBV5-1	TRBJ1-4	.	CASSTGTGGTREKLFF	TGCGCCAGCAGTACCGGGACAGGGGGCACTCGTGAAAAACTGTTTTTT
TRBD2	TRBV2	TRBJ2-5	few	CASSEGRLAGGETQYF	TGTGCCAGCAGTGAAGGGAGGCTAGCGGGGGGAGAGACCCAGTACTTC
.	TRBV7-9	TRBJ2-5	once	CASSSPATGDREETQYF	TGTGCCAGCAGCTCTCCCGCTACGGGGGACAGAGAAGAGACCCAGTACTTC
.	TRBV6-5	TRBJ2-5	once	CASSYSTGEETQYF	TGTGCCAGCAGTTACTCGACTGGCGAAGAGACCCAGTACTTC
TRBD2	TRBV4-1	TRBJ2-5	few	CASSQDGAGGVETQYF	TGCGCCAGCAGCCAAGATGGGGCGGGGGGAGTAGAGACCCAGTACTTC
TRBD1	TRBV5-4	TRBJ2-5	.	CASSLGNRGSQETQYF	TGTGCCAGCAGCTTGGGGAACAGGGGTTCTCAAGAGACCCAGTACTTC
.	TRBV5-6	TRBJ2-7	.	CASSFRNEQYF	TGTGCCAGCAGCTTCAGAAACGAGCAGTACTTC
TRBD2	TRBV7-3	TRBJ2-3	.	CASSPLAGVTDTQYF	TGTGCCAGCAGCCCACTAGCGGGGGTAACAGATACGCAGTATTTT
.	TRBV20-1	TRBJ1-1	.	CSAKTHTEAFF	TGCAGTGCTAAGACTCACACTGAAGCTTTCTTT
TRBD2	TRBV5-1	TRBJ2-1	.	CASSSNPTSGAHNEQFF	TGCGCCAGCAGCTCGAACCCGACTAGCGGGGCCCACAATGAGCAGTTCTTC
TRBD2	TRBV14	TRBJ2-3	.	CASSLSGTPWDTQYF	TGTGCCAGCAGCCTTAGCGGGACACCTTGGGATACGCAGTATTTT
TRBD2	TRBV4-1	TRBJ2-7	.	CASSQVRSGGLNTYEQYF	TGCGCCAGCAGCCAAGTTCGGAGCGGGGGGCTCAACACCTACGAGCAGTACTTC
.	TRBV21-1	TRBJ1-4	.	CASTGVWKLFF	TGTGCCAGCACCGGGGTGTGGAAACTGTTTTTT
.	TRBV6-5	TRBJ1-2	.	CASRKGRNGYTF	TGTGCCAGCAGGAAAGGGAGGAATGGCTACACCTTC